The sequence of this TCR beta chain was determined in a study of glioma-infiltrating T cells after dendritic cell vaccination. Study results and caveats: Complete blood and tumor specimen sets were limited to few patients.

This clone was recorded only once. Its specificity is not known. Germline V gene sequence: CDR1 SGHRS, CDR2 YFSETQ. The CDR3 runs to 15 residues. J was trimmed by 2 bases and V by 0 bases; bases with no gene match: 2. Blood PBMC samples: pre-vaccination, two weeks post third vaccination, and at tumor progression. Libraries were prepared by immunoSEQ multiplex PCR; TCRdb keeps only in-frame clonotypes and omits some of them. The sample has tens of thousands of clones, about 90% seen once; the top ten hold roughly 3.1%. This chain links TRBV5-1 with TRBJ2-5, with 9 bases lining up with TRBD2. The source was blood, collected before dendritic cell vaccination. The clonotype originates from a human donor with glioblastoma. The CDR3 DNA follows: TGCGCCAGCAGCTTGGAGCTAGCGGGGCAAGAGACCCAGTACTTC. Translating gives CASSLELAGQETQYF.